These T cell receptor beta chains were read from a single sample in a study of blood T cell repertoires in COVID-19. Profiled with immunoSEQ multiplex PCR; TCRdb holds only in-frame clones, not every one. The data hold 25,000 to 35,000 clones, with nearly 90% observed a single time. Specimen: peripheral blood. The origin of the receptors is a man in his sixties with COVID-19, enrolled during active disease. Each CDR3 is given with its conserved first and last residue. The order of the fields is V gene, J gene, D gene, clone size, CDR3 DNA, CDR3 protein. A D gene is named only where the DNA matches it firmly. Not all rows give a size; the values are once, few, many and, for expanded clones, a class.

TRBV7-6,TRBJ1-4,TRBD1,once,TGTGCCAGCAGCTTTTACAGTGGGGCGCTATCGGGACAGGGGAATGAAAAACTGTTTTTT,CASSFYSGALSGQGNEKLFF
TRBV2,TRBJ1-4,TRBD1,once,TGTGCCAGCAGTAGGACAGGGAGCCGTGAAAAACTGTTTTTT,CASSRTGSREKLFF
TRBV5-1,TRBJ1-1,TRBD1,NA,TGCGCCAGCAGCTTCAGGACAGGGACCAACACTGAAGCTTTCTTT,CASSFRTGTNTEAFF
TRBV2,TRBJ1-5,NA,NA,TGTGCCAGCAGTGATCTACAGGAGAACAATCAGCCCCAGCATTTT,CASSDLQENNQPQHF
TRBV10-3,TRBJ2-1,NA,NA,TGTGCCATCAGTGTAGGCGGGACTTACAATGAGCAGTTCTTC,CAISVGGTYNEQFF
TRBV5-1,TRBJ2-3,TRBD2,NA,TGCGCCAGCAGCGAGACTAGCGGGAGGGCGACAGATACGCAGTATTTT,CASSETSGRATDTQYF
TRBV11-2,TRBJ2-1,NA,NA,TGTGCCAGCAGCTTGACTCAGAATGAGCAGTTCTTC,CASSLTQNEQFF
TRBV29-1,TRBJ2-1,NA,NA,TGCAGCGGGGGTAGACAGCGGGACAATGAGCAGTTCTTC,CSGGRQRDNEQFF
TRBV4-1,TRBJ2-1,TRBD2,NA,TGCGCCAGCAGCCAAGAGCGGACAATAGCGGGAATCTATGAGCAGTTCTTC,CASSQERTIAGIYEQFF
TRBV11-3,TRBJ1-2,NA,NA,TGTGCCAGCAGCTTAGAGGCGGGCGGCTACACCTTC,CASSLEAGGYTF
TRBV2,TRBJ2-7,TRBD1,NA,TGTGCCAGCAGGGGGGACAGGGCCATCTCCTACGAGCAGTACTTC,CASRGDRAISYEQYF
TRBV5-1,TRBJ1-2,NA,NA,TGCGCCAGCGGCAGGTTTTCTAACTATGGCTACACCTTC,CASGRFSNYGYTF
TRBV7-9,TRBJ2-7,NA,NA,TGTGCCAGCAGTACTATCCGACAGACCCCCTACGAGCAGTACTTC,CASSTIRQTPYEQYF
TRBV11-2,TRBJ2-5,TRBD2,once,TGTGCCAGCAGCTTATCCAGCGGGAGGGCCGGGATTGAGACCCAGTACTTC,CASSLSSGRAGIETQYF
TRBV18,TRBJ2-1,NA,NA,TGTGCCAGCTCACCAGCCCGGGAGAAAAATGAGCAGTTCTTC,CASSPAREKNEQFF
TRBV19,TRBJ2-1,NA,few,TGTGCCAGTTCGGATCTAGCTACCAATGAGCAGTTCTTC,CASSDLATNEQFF
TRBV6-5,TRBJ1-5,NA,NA,TGTGCCAGCAGTTACTCGGCAGGGCGCAATCAGCCCCAGCATTTT,CASSYSAGRNQPQHF
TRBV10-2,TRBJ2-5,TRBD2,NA,TGCGCCAGCAGTGACTTTGGGACTAATCGAGAGACCCAGTACTTC,CASSDFGTNRETQYF
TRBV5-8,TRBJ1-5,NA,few,TGTGCCAGCAGCTTTTGGAGTCAGCCCCAGCATTTT,CASSFWSQPQHF
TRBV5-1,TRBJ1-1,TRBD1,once,TGCGCCAGCAGCTTGGACAGGGGGGGCACTGAAGCTTTCTTT,CASSLDRGGTEAFF
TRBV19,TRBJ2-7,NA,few,TGTGCCAGTAGTATTAGGGGGTACGCCTCCTACGAGCAGTACTTC,CASSIRGYASYEQYF
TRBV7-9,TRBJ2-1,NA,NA,TGTGCCAGCAGCCCCAGGGACGGGAGCTCCTACAATGAGCAGTTCTTC,CASSPRDGSSYNEQFF
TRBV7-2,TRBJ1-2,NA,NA,TGTGCCAGCAACTTCCCCCCGGGGGGTGGCTACACCTTC,CASNFPPGGGYTF
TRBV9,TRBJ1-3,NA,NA,TGTGCCAGCAGCGACAGTTACCCGGGGAATGGAAACACCATATATTTT,CASSDSYPGNGNTIYF
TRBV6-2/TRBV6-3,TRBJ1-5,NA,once,TGTGCCAGCAGTTACTCCCAGGTCCCCCAGCATTTT,CASSYSQVPQHF
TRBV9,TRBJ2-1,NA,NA,TGTGCCAGCAGCGTAGGAGGGTGGGGTAGCCGGTTCTTC,CASSVGGWGSRFF
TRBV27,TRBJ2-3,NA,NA,TGTGCCAGCAAGAGTACGGGGAATACGCAGTATTTT,CASKSTGNTQYF
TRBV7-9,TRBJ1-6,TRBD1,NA,TGTGCCAGCAGCCGGGGACAGGGTCCCCTCCACTTT,CASSRGQGPLHF
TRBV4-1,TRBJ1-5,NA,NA,TGCGCCAGCAGCCAAGATCAGCCAGGCATCAATCAGCCCCAGCATTTT,CASSQDQPGINQPQHF
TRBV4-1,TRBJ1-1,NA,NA,TGCGCCAGCAGCCAAGAGGGCGTTACTGAAGCTTTCTTT,CASSQEGVTEAFF
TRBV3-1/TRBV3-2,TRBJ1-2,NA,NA,TGTGCCAGCAGCCCCCAACCCGGCCGGGGAGGCTACACCTTC,CASSPQPGRGGYTF
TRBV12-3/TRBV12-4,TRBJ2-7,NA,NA,TGTGCCAGCAGTCCCACGCGGGAGCAGTACTTC,CASSPTREQYF
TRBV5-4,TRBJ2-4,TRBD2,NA,TGTGCCAGCAGCTTGGGTTCGGGGGGATCTGCCAAAAACATTCAGTACTTC,CASSLGSGGSAKNIQYF
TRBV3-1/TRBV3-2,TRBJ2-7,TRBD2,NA,TGTGCCAGCAGCCTCAGAAGCGGGAGACTTTACGAGCAGTACTTC,CASSLRSGRLYEQYF
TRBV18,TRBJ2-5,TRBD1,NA,TGTGCCAGCTCACACAACAGGGGTCCGGAGACCCAGTACTTC,CASSHNRGPETQYF
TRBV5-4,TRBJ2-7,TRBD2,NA,TGTGCCAGCAGCTTGGGGGCGGGAGTGAGCGAGCAGTACTTC,CASSLGAGVSEQYF
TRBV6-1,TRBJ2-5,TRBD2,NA,TGTGCCAGCAGTGAGCTAGCGGGAGTTAGAGAGACCCAGTACTTC,CASSELAGVRETQYF
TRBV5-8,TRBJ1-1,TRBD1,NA,TGTGCCAGCAGCCCCGGGACAGGGTTAGGGAGTAATGAAGCTTTCTTT,CASSPGTGLGSNEAFF
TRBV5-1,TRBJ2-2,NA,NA,TGCGCCAGCAGTGTTTCAGCGAACACCGGGGAGCTGTTTTTT,CASSVSANTGELFF
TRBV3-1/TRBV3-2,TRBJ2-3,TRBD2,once,TGTGCCAGCAGCCCCTTGGGGGGGAGCACAGATACGCAGTATTTT,CASSPLGGSTDTQYF
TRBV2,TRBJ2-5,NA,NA,TGTGCCAGCAGTGACCCGGGGCAGGGGCGGGAGACCCAGTACTTC,CASSDPGQGRETQYF
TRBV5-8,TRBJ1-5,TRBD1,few,TGTGCCAGCAGCGTATCACAGGGGCGGATGCCCCAGCATTTT,CASSVSQGRMPQHF
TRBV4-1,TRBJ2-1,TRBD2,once,TGCGCCAGCAGCCACCTAGCGGGAGGGCCGGATGAGCAGTTCTTC,CASSHLAGGPDEQFF
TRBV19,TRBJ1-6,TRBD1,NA,TGTGCCAGTACCTCCACGGACAGGGGCGTCTATAATTCACCCCTCCACTTT,CASTSTDRGVYNSPLHF
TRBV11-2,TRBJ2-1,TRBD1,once,TGTGCCAGCAGCCCGGGGACAGAGGCCTACAATGAGCAGTTCTTC,CASSPGTEAYNEQFF